The 21 T cell receptor beta chains presented below share a single source sample, sequenced in a study of graft-versus-host responses after intestinal transplantation. The repertoire was sequenced with immunoSEQ multiplex PCR; TCRdb's copy has only in-frame clones and lacks some. The sample includes tens of thousands of clones, over 85% of them seen just once. This specimen was PBMCs, taken 16 days after intestinal transplant. The receptors shown here come from a human patient who received an intestinal transplant, so some T cells may come from the graft donor.

V gene TRBV18 combines with J gene TRBJ2-7, with 8 bases that match TRBD1. Unmatched junction bases numbered 10, after V lost 6 bases and J lost 6 bases. The CDR3 is made up of 14 amino acids. The germline V gene has CDR1 KGHSH and CDR2 LQKENI. CDR3 amino acids: CASSVTGAGIEQYF. CDR3 in DNA: TGTGCCAGCTCGGTGACAGGGGCCGGCATCGAGCAGTACTTC.

The genes are TRBV10-3 and TRBJ2-1; D is ambiguous. CDR1 is ENHRY and CDR2 is SYGVKD in the germline V gene. The CDR3 sequence is 16 residues long. V lost 2 bases and J lost 6, with 17 bases in between. CDR3 amino acids: CAISEATPVPSNEQFF. The CDR3 region has the DNA TGTGCCATCAGTGAGGCGACCCCCGTCCCAAGCAATGAGCAGTTCTTC.

The chain joins TRBV7-3 to TRBJ2-2, with TRBD2 matching 7 bases. The CDR3 runs 15 residues. Germline lookup yields CDR1 SGHTA and CDR2 FQGTGA. V gave up 4 bases and J gave up 6 bases; unmatched junction bases: 8. The CDR3 spells CASSSSGIGAGELFF. The CDR3 DNA follows: TGTGCCAGCAGCTCCAGCGGGATTGGGGCCGGGGAGCTGTTTTTT.

About this clone itself: This is likely a read error, given that the CDR3 carries no conserved phenylalanine or tryptophan at its end. The chain combines TRBV7-8 with TRBJ2-7, with D perhaps being TRBD1 or TRBD2 (5 bases each). The CDR3 is 12 amino acids. Trimming took 5 bases from V and 6 from J, leaving 11 bases between them. Germline-derived CDR1 and CDR2 are SGHVS and FQNEAQ. CDR3 amino acids: CASSRGPGEQYL. The CDR3 DNA reads as TGTGCCAGCAGCCGGGGCCCGGGCGAGCAGTACCTC.

This clone was seen a single time. The chain combines TRBV7-9 with TRBJ1-2; tentative D call: TRBD1 (5 bases). V gave up 4 bases and J gave up 0 bases, with 12 bases separating them. CDR1 is SEHNR, CDR2 FQNEAQ, per germline (reference sequence). The CDR3 loop spans 15 amino acids. The CDR3 spells CASSSQGPSNYGYTF. The CDR3 bases are TGTGCCAGCAGCTCTCAGGGTCCCTCTAACTATGGCTACACCTTC.

The V and J genes are TRBV11-2 and TRBJ2-7; TRBD2 matches 11 bases. The V gene's germline CDR1 is SGHAT and CDR2 FQNNGV. V lost 6 bases, J lost 9 bases, and 10 bases stayed unmatched. There are 14 residues in the CDR3. The CDR3 DNA sequence: TGTGCCAGCAGACTGACTAGCGGGGCCCTTGGGCAGTACTTC. It encodes CASRLTSGALGQYF.

The chain couples TRBV9 to TRBJ1-2; D is uncertain. CDR1 is SGDLS and CDR2 is YYNGEE in the germline V gene. Trimming cost V 0 bases and J 2 bases, with 11 bases left between them. The length of the CDR3 is 15 residues. For the CDR3, the DNA is TGTGCCAGCAGCGTAGCTAAGGAATTCAACTATGGCTACACCTTC. It is translated as CASSVAKEFNYGYTF.

The chain has TRBV7-2 and TRBJ1-1, with 9 positions matching TRBD1. V dropped 1 base and J dropped 8; count of bases not matched to a gene: 5. The CDR3 runs to 14 residues. Germline V gene sequence: CDR1 SGHTA, CDR2 FQGNSA. The CDR3 coding sequence is TGTGCCAGCAGCTTAGAAGGGACAGGGCGGGAAGCTTTCTTT. This translates into CASSLEGTGREAFF.

J is TRBJ2-5 and V is TRBV5-5; a possible D gene is TRBD1 (7 bases). Germline CDR1 reads SGHKS; CDR2 reads YYEKEE (reference sequence). Trimming stripped 5 bases from V and 2 bases from J, with 13 bases between. CDR3 size: 14 residues. The CDR3 DNA follows: TGTGCCAGCAGGGCGGGACAGTCACAAGAGACCCAGTACTTC. Encoded protein: CASRAGQSQETQYF.

J is TRBJ2-2 and V is TRBV28; D is perhaps TRBD1 or TRBD2 (6 bases each). Germline CDR1 MDHEN, CDR2 SYDVKM. V shed 4 bases and J shed 7 bases, with 13 bases lying between them. The CDR3 loop spans 14 amino acids. CDR3 protein: CASSSIGGIGELFF. The CDR3 DNA follows: TGTGCCAGCAGTTCAATAGGGGGGATCGGGGAGCTGTTTTTT.

As for this clone: The junction departs from the called germline gene at one end, perhaps through a read error. Other DNA sequences in the same sample also yield this CDR3. V usage is TRBV2 and J usage is TRBJ2-6, with D perhaps TRBD1 or TRBD2 (5 bases each). There are 15 residues in the CDR3. Germline CDR1 and CDR2: SNHLY and FYNNEI. CDR3 protein: CASRITVIGANVLTF. Here the CDR3 DNA reads TGTGCCAGCAGGATAACAGTTATCGGGGCCAACGTCCTAACTTTC.

This clone has just one count. The J gene is TRBJ2-5, the V gene TRBV5-4, with 7 bases that match TRBD2. Per germline, CDR1 SGHNT and CDR2 YYREEE (reference sequence). The CDR3 runs to 16 residues. J was trimmed by 4 bases and V by 4 bases; bases with no gene match: 13. For the CDR3, the DNA is TGTGCCAGCAGCGGGAGGGTAGCGGCTCGAAGAGAGACCCAGTACTTC. Protein: CASSGRVAARRETQYF.

The V gene is TRBV13, the J gene TRBJ2-1; TRBD2 matches 8 bases. The germline CDR1 and CDR2 sequences are PRHDT and FYEKMQ (reference sequence). The CDR3 is made up of 17 amino acids. Losses at the gene ends were 4 bases for V and 12 bases for J; bases not matched to a gene: 20. CDR3 region: CASSYGTMEREWGWQFF. CDR3 in DNA: TGTGCCAGCAGCTACGGCACGATGGAGCGGGAGTGGGGGTGGCAGTTCTTC.

This clone was found a few times. This chain links TRBV7-8 with TRBJ1-1; D is unclear. The CDR3 loop spans 11 amino acids. Germline V gene sequence: CDR1 SGHVS, CDR2 FQNEAQ. The V and J ends lost 1 base and 4 bases respectively, with 1 base between them. DNA of the CDR3: TGTGCCAGCAGCTTAGGCACTGAAGCTTTCTTT. It is translated as CASSLGTEAFF.

The V call is TRBV9, the J call TRBJ2-1; 8 nucleotides agree with TRBD2. The CDR3 is 15 residues long. J was trimmed by 0 bases and V by 4 bases; bases with no gene match: 3. Germline lookup yields CDR1 SGDLS and CDR2 YYNGEE. CDR3 nucleotides: TGTGCCAGCAGCATTAGCGGGACCTCCTACAATGAGCAGTTCTTC. Translating gives CASSISGTSYNEQFF.

The rearrangement joins TRBV4-2 to TRBJ1-6; 7 bases align to TRBD1. The germline CDR1 and CDR2 sequences are LGHNA and YNFKEQ. CDR3 length: 17 residues. Trimming at V came to 4 bases and at J to 10 bases, leaving 16 bases not matched to a gene. In DNA, the CDR3 is TGTGCCAGCAGCCCCCGAAGTGGCCAGGGGGGTCGCTCACCCCTCCACTTT. This gives the protein CASSPRSGQGGRSPLHF.

This clone was observed once. As DNA, the CDR3 is TGTGCCACCGGGACTTTCGAGAGCTCTGGGGCCAACGTCCTGACTTTC. Amino acids: CATGTFESSGANVLTF. V and J are TRBV15 and TRBJ2-6; tentative D call: TRBD2 (6 bases). CDR1 and CDR2 from the germline V gene are LNHNV and YYDKDF (reference sequence). The CDR3 is 16 amino acids. V lost 8 bases and J lost 0, with 14 bases in between.

Only one count was recorded for this clone. CDR3 amino acids: CASSPETSTDTQYF. CDR3 coding DNA: TGCGCCAGCAGCCCGGAAACTAGCACAGATACGCAGTATTTT. The chain recombines TRBV5-1 with TRBJ2-3; no firm D call. The CDR3 contains 14 residues. V was cut by 4 bases and J by 0 bases, with 9 bases left in between. Germline V CDR1 and CDR2: SGHRS, YFSETQ. Supplemented by reference TRBV5-1 and TRBJ2-3, the full variable domain reads KAGVTQTPRYLIKTRGQQVTLSCSPISGHRSVSWYQQTPGQGLQFLFEYFSETQRNKGNFPGRFSGRQFSNSRSEMNVSTLELGDSALYLCASSPETSTDTQYFGPGTRLTVL.

This chain links TRBV15 with TRBJ1-5; 8 bases match TRBD1. Looked up from germline, CDR1 is LNHNV and CDR2 is YYDKDF (reference sequence). The CDR3 covers 14 residues. Trimming took 5 bases from V and 4 from J; bases not matched to a gene: 4. CDR3 nucleotide sequence: TGTGCCACCAGCGGCCGGGACAGGAATCAGCCCCAGCATTTT. Residues: CATSGRDRNQPQHF. Combining the CDR3 with reference TRBV15 and TRBJ1-5 gives the whole variable domain DAMVIQNPRYQVTQFGKPVTLSCSQTLNHNVMYWYQQKSSQAPKLLFHYYDKDFNNEADTPDNFQSRRPNTSFCFLDIRSPGLGDTAMYLCATSGRDRNQPQHFGDGTRLSIL.

This chain links TRBV28 with TRBJ1-5; 9 bases line up with TRBD1. With V trimmed by 3 bases and J by 6 bases, 6 bases remained unmatched. Germline assignment: CDR1 MDHEN and CDR2 SYDVKM. CDR3 length: 15 amino acids. The CDR3: CASSFRQGGGQPQHF. CDR3 coding DNA: TGTGCCAGCAGTTTCCGACAGGGGGGGGGTCAGCCCCAGCATTTT.

V and J are TRBV7-9 and TRBJ1-2, with D maybe TRBD1 (5 bases). This CDR3 has 15 amino acids. Germline CDR1 is SEHNR and CDR2 is FQNEAQ (reference sequence). Trimming pared 5 bases from V and 5 bases from J, leaving 18 bases between. CDR3 sequence: CASSHRDRVEYGYTF. For the CDR3, the DNA is TGTGCCAGCAGCCACCGGGACCGGGTTGAGTATGGCTACACCTTC.